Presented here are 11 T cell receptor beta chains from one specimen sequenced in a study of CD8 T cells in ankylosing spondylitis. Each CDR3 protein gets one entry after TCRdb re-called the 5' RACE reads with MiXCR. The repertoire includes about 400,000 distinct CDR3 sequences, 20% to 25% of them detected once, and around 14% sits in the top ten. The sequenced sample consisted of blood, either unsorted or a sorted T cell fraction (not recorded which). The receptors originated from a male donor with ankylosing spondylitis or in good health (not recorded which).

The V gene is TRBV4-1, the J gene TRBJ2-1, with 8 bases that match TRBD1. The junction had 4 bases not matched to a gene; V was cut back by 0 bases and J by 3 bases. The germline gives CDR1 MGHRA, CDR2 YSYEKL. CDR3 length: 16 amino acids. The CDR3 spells CASSQDQQGVYNEQFF. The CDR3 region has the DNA TGCGCCAGCAGCCAAGACCAACAGGGGGTCTACAATGAGCAGTTCTTC.

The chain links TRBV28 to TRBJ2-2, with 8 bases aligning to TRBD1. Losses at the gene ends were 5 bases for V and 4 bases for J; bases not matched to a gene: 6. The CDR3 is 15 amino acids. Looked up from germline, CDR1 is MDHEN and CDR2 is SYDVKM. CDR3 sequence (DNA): TGTGCCAGCAGTCAACCGACAGGGGTCACCGGGGAGCTGTTTTTT. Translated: CASSQPTGVTGELFF.

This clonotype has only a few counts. The CDR3 spells CASSLAGTEYNEQFF. The DNA for the CDR3 is TGTGCCAGCAGTTTAGCCGGGACAGAGTACAATGAGCAGTTCTTC. This chain links TRBV27 with TRBJ2-1, with TRBD1 matching 7 bases. V dropped 2 bases and J dropped 4; count of bases not matched to a gene: 5. The germline V gene has CDR1 MNHEY and CDR2 SMNVEV (reference sequence). This CDR3 region has 15 residues.

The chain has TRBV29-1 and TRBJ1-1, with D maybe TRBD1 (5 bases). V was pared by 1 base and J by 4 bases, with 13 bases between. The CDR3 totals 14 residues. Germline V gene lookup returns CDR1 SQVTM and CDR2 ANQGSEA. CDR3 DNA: TGCAGCGTTGAAGCACCAGGGTCGGGCACTGAAGCTTTCTTT. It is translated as CSVEAPGSGTEAFF. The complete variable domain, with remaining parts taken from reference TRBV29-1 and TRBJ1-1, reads SAVISQKPSRDICQRGTSLTIQCQVDSQVTMMFWYRQQPGQSLTLIATANQGSEATYESGFVIDKFPISRPNLTFSTLTVSNMSPEDSSIYLCSVEAPGSGTEAFFGQGTRLTVV.

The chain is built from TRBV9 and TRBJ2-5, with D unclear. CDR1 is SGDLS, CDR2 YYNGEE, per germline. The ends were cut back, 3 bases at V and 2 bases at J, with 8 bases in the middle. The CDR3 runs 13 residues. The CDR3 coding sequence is TGTGCCAGCAGCGCACTGTTTCAAGAGACCCAGTACTTC. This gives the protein CASSALFQETQYF. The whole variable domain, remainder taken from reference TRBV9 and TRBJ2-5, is DSGVTQTPKHLITATGQRVTLRCSPRSGDLSVYWYQQSLDQGLQFLIQYYNGEERAKGNILERFSAQQFPDLHSELNLSSLELGDSALYFCASSALFQETQYFGPGTRLLVL.

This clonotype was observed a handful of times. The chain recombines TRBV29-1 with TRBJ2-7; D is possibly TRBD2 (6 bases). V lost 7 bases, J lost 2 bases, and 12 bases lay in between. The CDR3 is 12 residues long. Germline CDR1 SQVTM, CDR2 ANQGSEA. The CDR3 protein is CSGGDGTYEQYF. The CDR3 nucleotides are TGCAGCGGCGGGGACGGAACCTACGAGCAGTACTTC.

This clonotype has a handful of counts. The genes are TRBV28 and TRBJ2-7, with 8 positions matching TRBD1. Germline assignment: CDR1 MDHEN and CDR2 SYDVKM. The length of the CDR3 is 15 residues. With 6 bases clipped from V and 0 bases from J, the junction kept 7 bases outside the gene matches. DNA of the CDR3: TGTGCCAGCAGCATCACCGGGACAGGCTCCTACGAGCAGTACTTC. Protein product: CASSITGTGSYEQYF. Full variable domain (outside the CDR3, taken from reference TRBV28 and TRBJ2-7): DVKVTQSSRYLVKRTGEKVFLECVQDMDHENMFWYRQDPGLGLRLIYFSYDVKMKEKGDIPEGYSVSREKKERFSLILESASTNQTSMYLCASSITGTGSYEQYFGPGTRLTVT.

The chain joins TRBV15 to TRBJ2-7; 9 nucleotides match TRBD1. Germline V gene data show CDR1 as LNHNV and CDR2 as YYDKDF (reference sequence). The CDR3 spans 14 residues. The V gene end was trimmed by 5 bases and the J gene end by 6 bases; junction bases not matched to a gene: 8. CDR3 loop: CATSGTGILVEQYF. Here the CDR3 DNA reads TGTGCCACCAGCGGGACAGGGATTTTGGTCGAGCAGTACTTC.

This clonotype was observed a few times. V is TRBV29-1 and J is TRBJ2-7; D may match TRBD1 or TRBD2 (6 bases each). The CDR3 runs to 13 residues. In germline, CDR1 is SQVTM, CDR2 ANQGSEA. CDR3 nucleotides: TGCAGTGTGGGGGGCACGAACTCCTACGAGCAGTACTTC. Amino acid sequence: CSVGGTNSYEQYF.

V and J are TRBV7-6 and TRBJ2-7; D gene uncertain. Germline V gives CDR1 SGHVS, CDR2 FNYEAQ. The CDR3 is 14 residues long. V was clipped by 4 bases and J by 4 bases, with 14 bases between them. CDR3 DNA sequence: TGTGCCAGCAGCTATGACGCCGGTCGTTACGAGCAGTACTTC. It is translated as CASSYDAGRYEQYF.

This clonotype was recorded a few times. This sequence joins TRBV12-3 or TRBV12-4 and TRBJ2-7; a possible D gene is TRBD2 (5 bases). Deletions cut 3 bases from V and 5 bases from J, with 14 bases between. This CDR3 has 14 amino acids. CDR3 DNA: TGTGCCAGCAGTTTTTCCCGGGGTTACAACGAGCAGTACTTC. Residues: CASSFSRGYNEQYF.